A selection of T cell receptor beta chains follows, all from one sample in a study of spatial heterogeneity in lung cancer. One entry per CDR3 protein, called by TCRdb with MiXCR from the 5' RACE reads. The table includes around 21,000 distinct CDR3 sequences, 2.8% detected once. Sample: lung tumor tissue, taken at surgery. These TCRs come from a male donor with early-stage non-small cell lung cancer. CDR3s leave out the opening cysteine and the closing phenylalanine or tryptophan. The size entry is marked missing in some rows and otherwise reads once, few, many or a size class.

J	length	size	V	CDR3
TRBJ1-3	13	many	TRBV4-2	ASTPNRGSGNTIY
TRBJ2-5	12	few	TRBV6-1	ASSEGAGQETQY
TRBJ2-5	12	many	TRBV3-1	ASSQGGQGETQY
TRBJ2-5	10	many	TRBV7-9	ASSRESETQY
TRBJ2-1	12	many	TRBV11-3	ASSLAPTSDEQF
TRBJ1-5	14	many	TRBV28	ASSPGAFNSNQPQH
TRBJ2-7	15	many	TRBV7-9	ASSLVETGARSYEQY
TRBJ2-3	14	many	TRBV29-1	SVDGTSGHPTDTQY
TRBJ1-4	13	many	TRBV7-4	ASSRGSGMGEKLF
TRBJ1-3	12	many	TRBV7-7	ASSPGLDGNTIY
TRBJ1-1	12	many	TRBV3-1	ASSPRPGNTEAF
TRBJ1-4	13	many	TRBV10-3	AISENKQESEKLF
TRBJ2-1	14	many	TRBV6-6	ASSYPTSGRGNEQF
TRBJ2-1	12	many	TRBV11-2	ASSLVSVYNEQF
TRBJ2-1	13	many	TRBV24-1	ATSDPTGGFDEQF
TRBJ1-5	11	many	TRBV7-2	ASSLAANQPQH
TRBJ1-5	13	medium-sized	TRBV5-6	ASSLGGISNQPQH
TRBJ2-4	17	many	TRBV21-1	ASSKVPGQGAEAKNIQY
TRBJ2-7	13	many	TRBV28	ASSFLGQNANEQY
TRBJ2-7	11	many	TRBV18	ASSSIGGREQY
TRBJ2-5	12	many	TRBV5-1	ASSLTGGIETQY
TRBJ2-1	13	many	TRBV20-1	SASRAGGGYNEQF
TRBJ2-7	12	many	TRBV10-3	AISESGGAMEQY
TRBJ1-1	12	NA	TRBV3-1	ASSPLGVNTEAF
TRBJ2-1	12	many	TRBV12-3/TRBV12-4	ASSFGSSYNEQF
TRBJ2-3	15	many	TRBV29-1	SVVGAGGAVGEDTQY
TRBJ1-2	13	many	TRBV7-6	ASSLEESGGGGYT
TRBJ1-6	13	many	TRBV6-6	ASSFASSYNSPLH
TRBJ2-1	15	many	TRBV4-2	ASSQDSGGAFYNEQF
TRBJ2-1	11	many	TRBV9	ANATGANNEQF
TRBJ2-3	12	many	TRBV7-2	ASSTTVFTDTQY
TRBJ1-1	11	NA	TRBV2	ASSVDGGFEAF
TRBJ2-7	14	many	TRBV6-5	ASRGLAGGFSYEQY
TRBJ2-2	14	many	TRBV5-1	ASSLSAGADTGELF
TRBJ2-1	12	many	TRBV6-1	ASSQRREGGEQF
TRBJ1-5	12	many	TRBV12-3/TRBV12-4	ASSLGAGNQPQH
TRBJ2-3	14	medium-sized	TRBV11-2	ASSSRLAGGTDTQY
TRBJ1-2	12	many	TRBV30	AWSVTGANYGYT
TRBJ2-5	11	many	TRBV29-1	SVEAQQQETQY
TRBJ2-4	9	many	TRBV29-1	SARDSDIQY
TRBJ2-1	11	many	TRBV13	ASSPDRTNEQF
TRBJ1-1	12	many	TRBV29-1	SGNTDRGITEAF
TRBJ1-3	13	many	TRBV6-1	ASSEVGVAGNTIY
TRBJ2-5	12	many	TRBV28	ASSDQTGGLTQY
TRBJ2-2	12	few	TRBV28	ASRDPVRTGELF
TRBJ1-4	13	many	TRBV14	ASSQLTGRWEKLF
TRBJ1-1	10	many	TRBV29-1	SVGRMNTEAF
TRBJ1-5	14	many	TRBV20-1	SARANRGYYDQPQH
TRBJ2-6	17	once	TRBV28	ASRPRAAGVLTGANVLT
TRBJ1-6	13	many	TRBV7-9	ASSLDSWGNSPLH
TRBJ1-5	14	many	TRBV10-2	ASSETHRVGNQPQH
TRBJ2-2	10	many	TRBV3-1	ASSQGTGELF
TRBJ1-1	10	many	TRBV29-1	SVVDGDTEAF
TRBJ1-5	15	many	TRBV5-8	ASSLVGTGPFSLPQH
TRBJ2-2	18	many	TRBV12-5	ASGLVPLVEREPNTGELF